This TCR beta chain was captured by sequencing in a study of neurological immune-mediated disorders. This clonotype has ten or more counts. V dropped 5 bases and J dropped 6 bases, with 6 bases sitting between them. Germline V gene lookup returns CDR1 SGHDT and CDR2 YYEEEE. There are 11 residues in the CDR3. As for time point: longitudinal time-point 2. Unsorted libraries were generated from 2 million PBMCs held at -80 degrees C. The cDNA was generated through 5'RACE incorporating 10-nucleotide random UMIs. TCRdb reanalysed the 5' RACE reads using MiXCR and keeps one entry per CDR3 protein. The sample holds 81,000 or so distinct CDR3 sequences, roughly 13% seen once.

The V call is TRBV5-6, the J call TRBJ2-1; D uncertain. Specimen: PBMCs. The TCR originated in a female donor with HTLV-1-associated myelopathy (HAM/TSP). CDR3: CASRLSNEQFF. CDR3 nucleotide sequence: TGTGCCAGCAGACTAAGCAATGAGCAGTTCTTC.